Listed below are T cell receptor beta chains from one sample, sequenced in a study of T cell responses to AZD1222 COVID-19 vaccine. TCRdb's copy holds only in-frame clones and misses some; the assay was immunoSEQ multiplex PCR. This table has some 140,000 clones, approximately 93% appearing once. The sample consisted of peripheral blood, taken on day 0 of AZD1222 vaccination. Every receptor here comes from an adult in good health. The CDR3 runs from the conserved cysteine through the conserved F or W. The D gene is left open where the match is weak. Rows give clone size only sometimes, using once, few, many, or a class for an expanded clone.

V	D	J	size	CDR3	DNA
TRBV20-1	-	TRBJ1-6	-	CSASYGVVNSPLHF	TGCAGTGCTAGTTACGGGGTCGTTAATTCACCCCTCCACTTT
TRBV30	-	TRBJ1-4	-	CAFQGGNEKLFF	TGTGCCTTCCAGGGAGGGAATGAAAAACTGTTTTTT
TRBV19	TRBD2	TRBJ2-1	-	CASSIAGGRADEQFF	TGTGCCAGTAGTATTGCTGGCGGGAGGGCCGATGAGCAGTTCTTC
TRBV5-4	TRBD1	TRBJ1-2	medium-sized	CASSSHSGTGVLGYTF	TGTGCCAGCAGCAGCCACTCGGGGACAGGGGTTCTTGGCTACACCTTC
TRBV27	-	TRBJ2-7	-	CASSREGYEQYF	TGTGCCAGCAGTCGGGAAGGATACGAGCAGTACTTC
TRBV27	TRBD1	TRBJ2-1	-	CASSLRTGDFNEQFF	TGTGCCAGCAGTTTACGAACAGGGGATTTCAATGAGCAGTTCTTC
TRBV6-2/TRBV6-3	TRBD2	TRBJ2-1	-	CASSYDGTSGHNEQFF	TGTGCCAGCAGTTACGACGGGACTAGCGGCCACAATGAGCAGTTCTTC
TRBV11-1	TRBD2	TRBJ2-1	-	CASSEQVGGLYEQFF	TGTGCCAGCAGCGAGCAAGTGGGAGGGCTCTATGAGCAGTTCTTC
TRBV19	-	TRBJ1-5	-	CASKESRGLWPQHF	TGTGCCAGTAAGGAAAGTCGGGGCCTGTGGCCCCAGCATTTT
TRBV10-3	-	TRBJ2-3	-	CAISEGVDTQYF	TGTGCCATCAGTGAAGGGGTAGATACGCAGTATTTT
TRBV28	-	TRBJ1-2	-	CASRPGMLGGYTF	TGTGCCAGCAGACCAGGAATGCTCGGAGGCTACACCTTC
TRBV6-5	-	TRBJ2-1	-	CASRKYRVDEQFF	TGTGCCAGCAGAAAATACAGGGTCGATGAGCAGTTCTTC